This T cell receptor beta chain stems from a study of cytomegalovirus exposure and HLA in healthy donors. The PCR employed 60 Vbeta primers together with 13 Jbeta primers. Generated by immunoSEQ multiplex PCR, the TCRdb table keeps only in-frame clones and is missing some. Of about 90,000 clones in the sample, 70% to 85% were seen once. Per germline, CDR1 MNHNS and CDR2 SASEGT. The CDR3 consists of 13 residues. The V segment lost 11 bases and the J segment 3 bases; nucleotides outside the gene matches: 6. This clone was recorded only once. This TCR derives from a man aged 25 to 40 in good health and CMV-seropositive. The sequenced sample consisted of PBMCs. The chain joins TRBV6-1 to TRBJ2-2; 7 nucleotides line up with TRBD2. For the CDR3, the DNA is TGTGCCGCTAAGGCGGGGGACACCGGGGAGCTGTTTTTT. Its protein is CAAKAGDTGELFF.